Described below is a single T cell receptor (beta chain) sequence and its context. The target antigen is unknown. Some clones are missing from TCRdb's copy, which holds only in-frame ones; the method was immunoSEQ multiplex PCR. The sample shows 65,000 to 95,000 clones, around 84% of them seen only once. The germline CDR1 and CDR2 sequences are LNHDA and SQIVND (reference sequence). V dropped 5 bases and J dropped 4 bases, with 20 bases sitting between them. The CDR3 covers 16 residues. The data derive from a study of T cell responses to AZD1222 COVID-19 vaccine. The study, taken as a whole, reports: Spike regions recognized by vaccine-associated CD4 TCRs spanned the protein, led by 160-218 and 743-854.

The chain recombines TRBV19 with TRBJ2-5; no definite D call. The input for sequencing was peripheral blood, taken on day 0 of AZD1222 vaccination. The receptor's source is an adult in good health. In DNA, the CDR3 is TGTGCCAGTAGTCCCTCGCGACACTCCGGCGGAGAGACCCAGTACTTC. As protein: CASSPSRHSGGETQYF.